A selection of T cell receptor beta chains follows, all from one sample in a study of read filtering for tumor transcriptome and immune sequencing. TCRdb reprocessed the reads with MiXCR, giving one entry per CDR3 protein. The data hold over 50,000 distinct CDR3 sequences, with roughly 18% observed a single time. Material: a population of CD138-negative cells sorted from bone marrow. These receptors originate from a donor aged 40 or older with multiple myeloma. CDR3s include the opening cysteine and the closing phenylalanine or tryptophan. The D gene is left open where the match is weak. Clone size, where shown, is once, few, many, or a class for clones that have expanded.

J gene: TRBJ1-1; clone size: few; D gene: -; V gene: TRBV12-3/TRBV12-4; CDR3 protein: CASSSAGGNPYTEAFF; CDR3 DNA: TGTGCCAGCAGTTCCGCTGGTGGCAACCCATACACTGAAGCTTTCTTT
J gene: TRBJ1-1; clone size: many; D gene: -; V gene: TRBV6-1; CDR3 protein: CASSEEYRTPNTEAFF; CDR3 DNA: TGTGCCAGCAGTGAAGAGTATAGGACACCGAACACTGAAGCTTTCTTT
J gene: TRBJ2-2; clone size: many; D gene: TRBD2; V gene: TRBV5-4; CDR3 protein: CASSPLSLAGSDGELFF; CDR3 DNA: TGTGCCAGCAGCCCCCTCAGTCTAGCGGGCTCGGACGGGGAGCTGTTTTTT
J gene: TRBJ2-5; clone size: many; D gene: -; V gene: TRBV18; CDR3 protein: CASSTSGVQETQYF; CDR3 DNA: TGTGCCAGCTCAACCAGTGGTGTCCAAGAGACCCAGTACTTC
J gene: TRBJ2-5; clone size: -; D gene: -; V gene: TRBV20-1; CDR3 protein: CSAREGGGLETEYF; CDR3 DNA: TGCAGCGCTAGAGAGGGAGGGGGGCTCGAGACCGAGTACTTT
J gene: TRBJ2-5; clone size: many; D gene: -; V gene: TRBV10-3; CDR3 protein: CAIRERGQETQYF; CDR3 DNA: TGTGCCATCCGCGAAAGGGGCCAGGAGACCCAGTACTTC
J gene: TRBJ1-6; clone size: many; D gene: -; V gene: TRBV5-1; CDR3 protein: CASSPRGGQGDSPLHF; CDR3 DNA: TGCGCCAGCAGCCCCCGTGGAGGGCAGGGAGATTCACCCCTCCACTTT
J gene: TRBJ2-1; clone size: many; D gene: -; V gene: TRBV9; CDR3 protein: CASSKGAGGHSYDEQFF; CDR3 DNA: TGTGCCAGCTCAAAGGGGGCGGGGGGACACAGTTACGATGAGCAGTTCTTC
J gene: TRBJ1-2; clone size: many; D gene: -; V gene: TRBV5-1; CDR3 protein: CASSLQKNYGYTF; CDR3 DNA: TGCGCCAGCAGCTTACAGAAGAACTATGGCTACACCTTC
J gene: TRBJ1-2; clone size: once; D gene: -; V gene: TRBV7-3; CDR3 protein: CASSPYTEGGQTF; CDR3 DNA: TGTGCCAGCAGCCCATACACGGAGGGGGGTCAGACCTTC
J gene: TRBJ2-3; clone size: many; D gene: TRBD2; V gene: TRBV14; CDR3 protein: CASSRRLAEGTDTQYF; CDR3 DNA: TGTGCCAGCAGCCGACGACTAGCGGAAGGCACAGATACGCAGTATTTT
J gene: TRBJ2-3; clone size: many; D gene: -; V gene: TRBV7-8; CDR3 protein: CASSFSSTTDTQYF; CDR3 DNA: TGTGCCAGCAGCTTTTCCAGCACCACAGATACGCAGTATTTT
J gene: TRBJ1-5; clone size: many; D gene: -; V gene: TRBV19; CDR3 protein: CASSIGAGASNQPQHF; CDR3 DNA: TGTGCCAGTAGTATCGGGGCAGGAGCTAGCAATCAGCCCCAGCATTTT
J gene: TRBJ2-7; clone size: many; D gene: -; V gene: TRBV9; CDR3 protein: CASSVAPGTSYEQYF; CDR3 DNA: TGTGCCAGCAGCGTAGCGCCGGGAACCTCCTACGAGCAGTACTTC
J gene: TRBJ2-1; clone size: few; D gene: TRBD2; V gene: TRBV5-6; CDR3 protein: CASSFYLAGGPAYNEQFF; CDR3 DNA: TGTGCCAGCAGCTTTTACCTAGCGGGGGGGCCGGCCTACAATGAGCAGTTCTTC
J gene: TRBJ2-1; clone size: many; D gene: -; V gene: TRBV7-3; CDR3 protein: CASSTSPGLNEQFF; CDR3 DNA: TGTGCCAGCAGCACCTCCCCGGGGTTGAATGAGCAGTTCTTC
J gene: TRBJ2-1; clone size: many; D gene: -; V gene: TRBV29-1; CDR3 protein: CSVEILAGRSSYNEQFF; CDR3 DNA: TGCAGCGTTGAAATCCTCGCCGGCAGGAGCTCCTACAATGAGCAGTTCTTC
J gene: TRBJ2-7; clone size: many; D gene: TRBD1; V gene: TRBV5-1; CDR3 protein: CASSFEGDSSYEQYF; CDR3 DNA: TGCGCCAGCAGCTTCGAAGGGGACAGCTCCTACGAGCAGTACTTC
J gene: TRBJ1-3; clone size: -; D gene: -; V gene: TRBV6-5; CDR3 protein: CASSYSRQHSGNTIYF; CDR3 DNA: TGTGCCAGCAGTTACTCGAGACAGCACTCTGGAAACACCATATATTTT
J gene: TRBJ1-1; clone size: few; D gene: -; V gene: TRBV6-1; CDR3 protein: CASSPRGDNTEAFF; CDR3 DNA: TGTGCCAGCAGCCCGCGGGGAGACAACACTGAAGCTTTCTTT
J gene: TRBJ2-1; clone size: -; D gene: -; V gene: TRBV9; CDR3 protein: CASSLGQGSYNEQFF; CDR3 DNA: TGTGCCAGCAGCCTAGGGCAGGGGTCTTACAATGAGCAGTTCTTC
J gene: TRBJ2-3; clone size: many; D gene: TRBD2; V gene: TRBV7-2; CDR3 protein: CASSLGLAGGHNTDTQYF; CDR3 DNA: TGTGCCAGCAGCTTAGGGCTAGCGGGGGGGCATAACACAGATACGCAGTATTTT
J gene: TRBJ2-1; clone size: medium-sized; D gene: -; V gene: TRBV30; CDR3 protein: CAWRGSGYNEQFF; CDR3 DNA: TGTGCCTGGAGAGGTAGCGGCTACAATGAGCAGTTCTTC
J gene: TRBJ1-1; clone size: many; D gene: -; V gene: TRBV7-3; CDR3 protein: CASSLTHLNTEAFF; CDR3 DNA: TGTGCCAGCAGCTTAACCCATTTGAACACTGAAGCTTTCTTT
J gene: TRBJ2-1; clone size: -; D gene: -; V gene: TRBV5-1; CDR3 protein: CASSPTTSSPYNEQFF; CDR3 DNA: TGCGCCAGCTCCCCCACGACTAGTAGTCCCTACAATGAGCAGTTCTTC
J gene: TRBJ2-2; clone size: many; D gene: TRBD2; V gene: TRBV4-2; CDR3 protein: CASSQDPLAGSTGELFF; CDR3 DNA: TGTGCCAGCAGCCAAGATCCCCTAGCGGGAAGTACCGGGGAGCTGTTTTTT
J gene: TRBJ1-1; clone size: many; D gene: -; V gene: TRBV6-6; CDR3 protein: CASSPDWRTVNTEAFF; CDR3 DNA: TGTGCCAGCAGCCCCGATTGGAGGACGGTGAACACTGAAGCTTTCTTT
J gene: TRBJ2-1; clone size: many; D gene: -; V gene: TRBV30; CDR3 protein: CAWSTGREQFF; CDR3 DNA: TGTGCCTGGAGTACGGGAAGGGAGCAGTTCTTC
J gene: TRBJ1-1; clone size: -; D gene: TRBD1; V gene: TRBV19; CDR3 protein: CASSMIQGFNTEAFF; CDR3 DNA: TGTGCCAGTAGTATGATACAGGGGTTTAACACTGAAGCTTTCTTT
J gene: TRBJ2-2; clone size: many; D gene: -; V gene: TRBV28; CDR3 protein: CASSLATTLLFF; CDR3 DNA: TGTGCCAGCAGTTTAGCCACCACCTTGCTGTTTTTT